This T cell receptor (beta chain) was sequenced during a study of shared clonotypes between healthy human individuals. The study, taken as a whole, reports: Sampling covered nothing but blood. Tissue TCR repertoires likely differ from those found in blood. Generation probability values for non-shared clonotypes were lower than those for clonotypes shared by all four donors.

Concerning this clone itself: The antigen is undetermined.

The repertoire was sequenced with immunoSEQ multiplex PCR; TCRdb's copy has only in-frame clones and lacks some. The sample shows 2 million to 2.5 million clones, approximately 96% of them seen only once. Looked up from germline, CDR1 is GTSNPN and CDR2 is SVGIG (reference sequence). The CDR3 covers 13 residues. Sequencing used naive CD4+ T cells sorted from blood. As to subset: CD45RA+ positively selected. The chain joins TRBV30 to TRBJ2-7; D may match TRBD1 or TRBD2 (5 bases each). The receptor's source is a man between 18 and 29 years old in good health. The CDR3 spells CARRDPPTYEQYF. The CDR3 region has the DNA TGTGCACGACGGGACCCCCCTACCTACGAGCAGTACTTC.